Shown below are 26 T cell receptor beta chains from a single sample sequenced in a study of early T cells in non-severe SARS-CoV-2 infection. TCRdb reprocessed the 5' RACE reads via MiXCR and lists one record per CDR3 protein. The sample lists about 92,000 distinct CDR3 sequences, approximately 16% occurring once. The sequencing input was whole blood. The receptors stem from an adult who was a healthcare worker with PCR-confirmed SARS-CoV-2 infection or an uninfected control (not recorded which).

This chain links TRBV15 with TRBJ2-2; weak D call: TRBD1 (5 bases). The CDR3 length is 15 residues. Trimming left V 0 bases short and J 5 bases short, with 10 bases between. CDR1 and CDR2 (germline): LNHNV, YYDKDF (reference sequence). The CDR3 is CATSRDLGETGELFF. In DNA, the CDR3 is TGTGCCACCAGCAGAGATTTAGGGGAAACCGGGGAGCTGTTTTTT.

This clonotype was seen more than once but under ten times. The chain uses TRBV20-1 and TRBJ2-1; D uncertain. The germline V gene has CDR1 DFQATT and CDR2 SNEGSKA (reference sequence). The CDR3 runs to 15 residues. Between the trimmed V and J ends, which lost 2 bases and 0 bases, there was a span of 11 bases. The CDR3 is CSARPSETSYNEQFF. The CDR3 DNA reads as TGCAGTGCTAGACCAAGCGAGACCTCCTACAATGAGCAGTTCTTC.

Many counts were recorded for this clonotype. In nucleotides, the CDR3 is TGCAGTGCTCTAAAGAGCGGGGGGAGCACAGATACGCAGTATTTT. It specifies CSALKSGGSTDTQYF. The chain couples TRBV20-1 to TRBJ2-3, with 9 nucleotides matching TRBD2. The CDR3 is made up of 15 amino acids. V lost 5 bases and J lost 0; bases outside the gene matches: 6. The germline V gene encodes CDR1 DFQATT and CDR2 SNEGSKA (reference sequence).

This clonotype was found many times. This sequence joins TRBV18 and TRBJ1-2, with TRBD1 matching over 7 bases. Germline V gene data show CDR1 as KGHSH and CDR2 as LQKENI. Trimming cost V 4 bases and J 6 bases; bases outside gene matches: 2. The CDR3 length is 12 residues. CDR3 DNA sequence: TGTGCCAGCTCACAGGGGGCTGATGGCTACACCTTC. This encodes CASSQGADGYTF.

The J gene is TRBJ2-1, the V gene TRBV29-1, with 11 positions matching TRBD1. V gave up 2 bases and J gave up 9 bases; unmatched junction bases: 12. This CDR3 has 16 amino acids. CDR1 is SQVTM, CDR2 ANQGSEA, per germline. The CDR3 DNA is TGCAGCGTTGAACCGAAGTATGGACAGGGGGCTGGTGAGCAGTTCTTC. It is translated as CSVEPKYGQGAGEQFF.

This clonotype was observed many times. This sequence joins TRBV27 and TRBJ2-2, with 14 bases aligning to TRBD2. The CDR3 covers 18 residues. Trimming cost V 2 bases and J 5 bases; bases outside gene matches: 7. The germline V gene encodes CDR1 MNHEY and CDR2 SMNVEV (reference sequence). CDR3 nucleotide sequence: TGTGCCAGCAGTTTAAGGGGACTAGCGGGGGCCTCAACCGGGGAGCTGTTTTTT. Its translation: CASSLRGLAGASTGELFF.

Comments on this clonotype: A much larger clone lies a single base off, so this may be a read error. This chain joins TRBV12-3 or TRBV12-4 and TRBJ2-5, with 12 nucleotides matching TRBD2. With 11 bases clipped from V and 3 bases from J, the junction kept 10 bases outside the gene matches. The CDR3 totals 15 residues. CDR3 residues: CACRKLAGGEETQYF. The CDR3 nucleotides read TGTGCCTGCCGTAAACTAGCGGGGGGCGAAGAGACCCAGTACTTC.

The genes are TRBV4-1 and TRBJ1-6; perhaps TRBD1 as D (5 bases). Germline lookup yields CDR1 MGHRA and CDR2 YSYEKL. This CDR3 contains 13 residues. V was pared by 0 bases and J by 13 bases, with 10 bases between. CDR3 region: CASSQDSGRPLHF. In DNA, the CDR3 is TGCGCCAGCAGCCAAGACTCAGGGAGGCCCCTCCACTTT.

J is TRBJ2-7 and V is TRBV29-1; a possible D gene is TRBD1 (5 bases). V was cut by 3 bases and J by 1 base, with 7 bases left in between. The CDR3 totals 12 residues. The germline CDR1 and CDR2 sequences are SQVTM and ANQGSEA. CDR3 protein: CSVEDTSYEQYF. The CDR3 DNA reads as TGCAGCGTTGAGGACACTTCCTACGAGCAGTACTTC.

This clonotype has only a few counts. This sequence joins TRBV28 and TRBJ2-3, with 12 bases aligning to TRBD2. The CDR3 is made up of 18 amino acids. The V segment lost 1 base and the J segment 3 bases; nucleotides outside the gene matches: 8. Germline lookup yields CDR1 MDHEN and CDR2 SYDVKM. CDR3 DNA: TGTGCCAGCAGTTTATTTTCGGCTAGCGGGGGGGAAACAGATACGCAGTATTTT. Amino acids: CASSLFSASGGETDTQYF.

A few counts support this clonotype. The chain employs TRBV6-2 or TRBV6-3 and TRBJ2-7, with D perhaps TRBD2 (6 bases). With 2 bases removed from V and 4 bases from J, the gap between germline ends came to 15 bases. This CDR3 region has 15 residues. Germline V gene data show CDR1 as MNHEY and CDR2 as SVGEGT. The CDR3 coding sequence is TGTGCCAGCAGTTACGCGGGGACTCGTCCGTACGAGCAGTACTTC. It encodes CASSYAGTRPYEQYF.

The chain links TRBV5-1 to TRBJ2-5; tentatively, D is TRBD1 or TRBD2 (7 bases each). This CDR3 region has 15 residues. Trimming pared 1 base from V and 2 bases from J, leaving 12 bases between. Germline V gives CDR1 SGHRS, CDR2 YFSETQ. CDR3 DNA: TGCGCCAGCAGCTTGAGCGGGACAGAGCAAGAGACCCAGTACTTC. Translated, it gives CASSLSGTEQETQYF.

This clonotype turned up a few times. The gene calls are TRBV2 and TRBJ2-7; TRBD2 might be the D (5 bases). Deletions cut 0 bases from V and 6 bases from J, with 18 bases between. In germline, CDR1 is SNHLY, CDR2 FYNNEI. CDR3 length: 16 amino acids. The DNA for the CDR3 is TGTGCCAGCAGTGAAGCGCTTCCAGCGCCCGGGGTCGAGCAGTACTTC. Translation: CASSEALPAPGVEQYF.

The chain combines TRBV11-2 with TRBJ2-7; D is perhaps TRBD1 (6 bases). Per germline, CDR1 SGHAT and CDR2 FQNNGV. CDR3 length: 16 amino acids. V was shortened by 0 bases and J by 2 bases, with 14 bases between the two germline ends. The CDR3 loop is CASSLDGGHSTYEQYF. The CDR3, as DNA: TGTGCCAGCAGCTTAGATGGGGGCCACTCTACCTACGAGCAGTACTTC.

Ten or more counts support this clonotype. The DNA for the CDR3 is TGCAGCGTTGCCCCGGAGGGAGCAGTGGAGCAGTTCTTC. Protein: CSVAPEGAVEQFF. J is TRBJ2-1 and V is TRBV29-1; tentative D call: TRBD2 (6 bases). The ends were cut back, 4 bases at V and 10 bases at J, with 17 bases in the middle. Looked up from germline, CDR1 is SQVTM and CDR2 is ANQGSEA. The CDR3 extends over 13 amino acids.

The chain joins TRBV9 to TRBJ1-6, with unresolved D. The ends were cut back, 4 bases at V and 3 bases at J, with 14 bases in the middle. The CDR3 is 16 amino acids. Germline lookup yields CDR1 SGDLS and CDR2 YYNGEE. The CDR3 nucleotides read TGTGCCAGCAGCCCAGATATCAGAGACTATAATTCACCCCTCCACTTT. Translated: CASSPDIRDYNSPLHF.

A few counts support this clonotype. This rearrangement joins TRBV18 to TRBJ2-1; D may match TRBD1 or TRBD2 (5 bases each). The CDR3 has 17 residues. Germline V gene data show CDR1 as KGHSH and CDR2 as LQKENI. Trimming shortened V by 6 bases and J by 4 bases, and 22 bases separated the two germline ends. In nucleotides, the CDR3 is TGTGCCAGCTCCCCGGTAGGTGGGGGACCTCCTTACAATGAGCAGTTCTTC. Its translation is CASSPVGGGPPYNEQFF.

This clonotype has more than one count but fewer than ten. The chain combines TRBV6-2 or TRBV6-3 with TRBJ2-1; unclear D gene. CDR3 length: 17 amino acids. CDR1 and CDR2 (germline): MNHEY, SVGEGT. V gave up 4 bases and J gave up 4 bases, with 20 bases separating them. The CDR3, as DNA: TGTGCCAGCAGTTCCCCCGGAGCGACAACGAAGTACAATGAGCAGTTCTTC. Residues: CASSSPGATTKYNEQFF.

In its sample, this clonotype was seen a few times. The chain is built from TRBV6-2 or TRBV6-3 and TRBJ2-3; D remains ambiguous. The germline CDR1 and CDR2 sequences are MNHEY and SVGEGT. This CDR3 is 14 amino acids long. With 6 bases removed from V and 6 bases from J, the gap between germline ends came to 16 bases. The CDR3 DNA follows: TGTGCCAGCAGCCCACCACTTCCGTCGGATACGCAGTATTTT. Its protein is CASSPPLPSDTQYF.

This clonotype was found many times. V usage is TRBV18 and J usage is TRBJ2-7; no clear D gene. This CDR3 has 15 residues. Germline CDR1 reads KGHSH; CDR2 reads LQKENI. Trimming shortened V by 3 bases and J by 8 bases, and 20 bases separated the two germline ends. The chain's CDR3 is CASSPDATNRPQQYF. The DNA of the CDR3 is TGTGCCAGCTCACCCGATGCTACCAACAGACCCCAGCAGTACTTC.

This clonotype was counted ten times or more. Written as DNA, the CDR3 is TGTGCCATCAGTGAGGATAAGGGGACGAAGAATTCACCCCTCCACTTT. Translated, it gives CAISEDKGTKNSPLHF. The J gene is TRBJ1-6, the V gene TRBV10-3, with D possibly matching TRBD1 (5 bases). With 2 bases removed from V and 7 bases from J, the gap between germline ends came to 15 bases. The CDR3 runs to 16 residues. Germline CDR1 and CDR2: ENHRY and SYGVKD.

This chain uses TRBV19 with TRBJ2-1, with D tentatively TRBD2 (6 bases). CDR1 is LNHDA, CDR2 SQIVND, per germline (reference sequence). Trimming left V 5 bases short and J 9 bases short, with 11 bases between. The CDR3 has 12 residues. The CDR3 coding sequence is TGTGCCAGTAGTCTCCAGGGAGGTGAGCAGTTCTTC. Translated: CASSLQGGEQFF.

A few counts support this clonotype. The chain is built from TRBV5-1 and TRBJ1-1, with TRBD1 as a possible D gene (5 bases). V dropped 0 bases and J dropped 3 bases, with 12 bases sitting between them. The CDR3 spans 15 residues. CDR1 and CDR2 (germline): SGHRS, YFSETQ. CDR3 sequence reads: CASSLEGNEDTEAFF. The CDR3 DNA reads TGCGCCAGCAGCTTGGAGGGGAACGAGGACACTGAAGCTTTCTTT.

This chain connects TRBV2 to TRBJ2-1; D uncertain. The CDR3 extends over 16 amino acids. Germline CDR1 and CDR2: SNHLY and FYNNEI. V was trimmed by 3 bases and J by 3 bases, leaving 15 bases between them. The chain's CDR3 is CASSDRKLALYNEQFF. The CDR3 DNA reads as TGTGCCAGCAGTGATAGGAAGCTGGCTCTCTACAATGAGCAGTTCTTC.

This clonotype was observed at least ten times. The chain recombines TRBV6-6 with TRBJ1-5; D not resolved. Per the germline V gene, CDR1 is MNHNY and CDR2 is SVGAGI (reference sequence). CDR3 size: 13 residues. The ends were cut back, 5 bases at V and 7 bases at J, with 12 bases in the middle. In nucleotides, the CDR3 is TGTGCCAGCAGTCAGCGCCAGGAGCAGCCCCAGCATTTT. Translation: CASSQRQEQPQHF.

This chain joins TRBV20-1 and TRBJ2-5, with 7 bases fitting TRBD2. The germline V gene has CDR1 DFQATT and CDR2 SNEGSKA (reference sequence). The CDR3 runs 13 residues. Trimming took 1 base from V and 1 from J; bases not matched to a gene: 0. The CDR3: CSARVAGQETQYF. CDR3 nucleotide sequence: TGCAGTGCTAGAGTAGCGGGCCAAGAGACCCAGTACTTC.